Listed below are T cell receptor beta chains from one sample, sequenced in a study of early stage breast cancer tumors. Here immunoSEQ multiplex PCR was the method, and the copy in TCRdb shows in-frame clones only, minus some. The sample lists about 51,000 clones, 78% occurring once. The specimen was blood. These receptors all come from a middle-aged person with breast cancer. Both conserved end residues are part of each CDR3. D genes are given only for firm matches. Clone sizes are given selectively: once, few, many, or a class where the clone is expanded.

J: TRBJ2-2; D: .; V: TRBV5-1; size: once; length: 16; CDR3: CASSLTGESNTGELFF; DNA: TGCGCCAGCAGCTTGACGGGAGAATCTAACACCGGGGAGCTGTTTTTT
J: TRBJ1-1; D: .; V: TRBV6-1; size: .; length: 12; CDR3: CASSEKVAEAFF; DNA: TGTGCCAGCAGTGAAAAGGTCGCTGAAGCTTTCTTT
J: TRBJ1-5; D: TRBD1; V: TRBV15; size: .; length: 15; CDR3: CATSAGRQGNQPQHF; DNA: TGTGCCACCAGCGCCGGGCGACAGGGGAATCAGCCCCAGCATTTT
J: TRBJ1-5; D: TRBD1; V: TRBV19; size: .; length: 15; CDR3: CASSIQGEPNQPQHF; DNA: TGTGCCAGTAGTATTCAGGGGGAACCGAATCAGCCCCAGCATTTT
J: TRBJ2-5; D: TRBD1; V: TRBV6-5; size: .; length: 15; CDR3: CASSVPDREEETQYF; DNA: TGTGCCAGCAGTGTCCCGGACAGGGAGGAAGAGACCCAGTACTTC
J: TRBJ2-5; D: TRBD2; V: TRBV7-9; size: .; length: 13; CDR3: CASSKLREGDQYF; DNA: TGTGCCAGCAGCAAACTGCGGGAGGGGGACCAGTACTTC
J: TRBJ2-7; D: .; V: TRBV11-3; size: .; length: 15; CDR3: CASSFSGTASYEQYF; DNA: TGTGCCAGCAGCTTCTCCGGGACTGCCTCCTACGAGCAGTACTTC
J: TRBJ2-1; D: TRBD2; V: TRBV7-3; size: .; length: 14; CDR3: CASSHLAGADEQFF; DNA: TGTGCCAGCAGCCATCTAGCGGGAGCTGATGAGCAGTTCTTC
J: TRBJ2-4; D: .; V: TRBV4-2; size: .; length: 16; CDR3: CASSQEAVGGKNIQYF; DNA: TGTGCCAGCAGCCAAGAGGCGGTAGGCGGTAAAAACATTCAGTACTTC
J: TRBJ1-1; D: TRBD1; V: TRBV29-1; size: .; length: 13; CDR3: CSASGQENTEAFF; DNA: TGCAGCGCAAGCGGACAGGAGAACACTGAAGCTTTCTTT
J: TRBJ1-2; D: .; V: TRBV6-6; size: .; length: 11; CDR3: CASKSPGGYTF; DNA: TGTGCCAGCAAAAGCCCCGGGGGCTACACCTTC
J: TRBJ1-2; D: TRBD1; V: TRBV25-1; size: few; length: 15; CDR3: CASSPRTGELYGYTF; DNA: TGTGCCAGCAGTCCTCGGACAGGGGAACTCTATGGCTACACCTTC
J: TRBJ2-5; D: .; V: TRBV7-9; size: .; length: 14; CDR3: CASSLGGGGETQYF; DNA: TGTGCCAGCAGCTTAGGCGGAGGGGGGGAGACCCAGTACTTC
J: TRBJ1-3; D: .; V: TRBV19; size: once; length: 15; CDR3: CASSPRARNGNTIYF; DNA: TGTGCCAGTAGTCCTAGGGCGCGGAATGGAAACACCATATATTTT
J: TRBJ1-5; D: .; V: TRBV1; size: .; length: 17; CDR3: CTSSQEGQGKGDQPQHF; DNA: TGCACCAGCAGCCAAGAGGGACAGGGAAAGGGCGATCAGCCCCAGCATTTT
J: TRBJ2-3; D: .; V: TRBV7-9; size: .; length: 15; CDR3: CASSPVTAGTDTQYF; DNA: TGTGCCAGCAGCCCTGTTACTGCAGGCACAGATACGCAGTATTTT
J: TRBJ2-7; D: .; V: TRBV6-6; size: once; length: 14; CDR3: CASTEDPVSYEQYF; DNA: TGTGCCAGCACCGAAGACCCGGTCTCCTACGAGCAGTACTTC
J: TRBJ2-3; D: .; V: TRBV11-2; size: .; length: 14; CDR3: CASSLVRRTDTQYF; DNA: TGTGCCAGCAGCTTAGTGCGGAGGACAGATACGCAGTATTTT
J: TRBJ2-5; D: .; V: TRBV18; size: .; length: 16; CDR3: CASSPPGRGRQETQYF; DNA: TGTGCCAGCTCACCACCGGGGCGGGGGCGCCAAGAGACCCAGTACTTC
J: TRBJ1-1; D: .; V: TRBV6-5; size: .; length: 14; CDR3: CASRDRARTDTAFF; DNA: TGTGCCAGCAGAGACCGGGCCCGGACGGATACGGCTTTCTTT
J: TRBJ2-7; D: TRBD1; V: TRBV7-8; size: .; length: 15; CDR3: CASSIGQGLSYEQYF; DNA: TGTGCCAGCAGCATAGGACAGGGCCTCTCCTACGAGCAGTACTTC
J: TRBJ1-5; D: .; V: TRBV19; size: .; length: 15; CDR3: CASSSGGDSNQPQHF; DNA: TGTGCCAGTAGCAGCGGTGGGGATAGCAATCAGCCCCAGCATTTT
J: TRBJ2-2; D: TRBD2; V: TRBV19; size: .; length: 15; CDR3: CASSLLAANTGELFF; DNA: TGTGCCAGTAGTTTACTAGCGGCGAACACCGGGGAGCTGTTTTTT
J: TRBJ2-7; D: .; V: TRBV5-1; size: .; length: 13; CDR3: CASSGDTNYEQYF; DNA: TGCGCCAGCAGCGGAGACACCAACTACGAGCAGTACTTC
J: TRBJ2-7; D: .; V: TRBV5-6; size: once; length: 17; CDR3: CASRPQSGTANSYEQYF; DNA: TGTGCCAGCAGACCGCAAAGCGGGACAGCGAACTCCTACGAGCAGTACTTC
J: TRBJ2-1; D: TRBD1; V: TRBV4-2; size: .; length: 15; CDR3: CASSPRDRGYNEQFF; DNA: TGTGCCAGCAGCCCCCGGGACAGGGGTTACAATGAGCAGTTCTTC
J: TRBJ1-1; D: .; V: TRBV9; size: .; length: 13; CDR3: CASSVDGANEAFF; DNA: TGTGCCAGCAGCGTCGACGGGGCCAATGAAGCTTTCTTT
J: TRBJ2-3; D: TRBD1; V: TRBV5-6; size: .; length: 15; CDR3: CASSGMGQGSDTQYF; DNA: TGTGCCAGCAGCGGGATGGGACAGGGGTCAGATACGCAGTATTTT